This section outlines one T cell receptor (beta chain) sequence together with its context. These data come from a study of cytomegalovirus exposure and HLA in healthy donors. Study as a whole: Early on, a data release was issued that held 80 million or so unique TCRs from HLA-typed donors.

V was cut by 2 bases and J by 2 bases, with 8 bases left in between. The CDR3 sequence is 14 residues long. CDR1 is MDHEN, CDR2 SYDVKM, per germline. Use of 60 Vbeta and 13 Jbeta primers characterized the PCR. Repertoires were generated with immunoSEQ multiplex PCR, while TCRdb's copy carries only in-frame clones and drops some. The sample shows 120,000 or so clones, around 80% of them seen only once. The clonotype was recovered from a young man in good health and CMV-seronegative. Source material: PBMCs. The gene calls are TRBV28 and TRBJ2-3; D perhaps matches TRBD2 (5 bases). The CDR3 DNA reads TGTGCCAGCAGTTTAAGCGGCAACACAGATACGCAGTATTTT. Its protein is CASSLSGNTDTQYF.